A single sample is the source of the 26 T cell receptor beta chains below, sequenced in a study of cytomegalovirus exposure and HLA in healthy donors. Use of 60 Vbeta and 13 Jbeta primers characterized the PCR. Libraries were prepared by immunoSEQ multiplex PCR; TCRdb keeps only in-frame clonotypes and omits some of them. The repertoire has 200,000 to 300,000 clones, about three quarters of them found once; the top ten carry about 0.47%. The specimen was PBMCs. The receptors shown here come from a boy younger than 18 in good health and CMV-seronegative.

CDR3 loop: CASSIQGDPNYGYTF. The CDR3, as DNA: TGTGCCAGTAGTATTCAGGGGGATCCTAACTATGGCTACACCTTC. The V and J genes are TRBV19 and TRBJ1-2; 7 bases align to TRBD1. This CDR3 is 15 amino acids long. CDR1 is LNHDA and CDR2 is SQIVND in the germline V gene (reference sequence). J was trimmed by 0 bases and V by 3 bases; bases with no gene match: 4.

The CDR3 coding sequence is TGTGCCAGCAGCGAGTTCGGAGCTAGCACAGATACGCAGTATTTT. Residues: CASSEFGASTDTQYF. The chain carries TRBV9 and TRBJ2-3, with D unresolved. The CDR3 contains 15 residues. The germline V and J ends were trimmed by 3 bases and 0 bases, with 11 bases remaining between them. Germline V gene sequence: CDR1 SGDLS, CDR2 YYNGEE.

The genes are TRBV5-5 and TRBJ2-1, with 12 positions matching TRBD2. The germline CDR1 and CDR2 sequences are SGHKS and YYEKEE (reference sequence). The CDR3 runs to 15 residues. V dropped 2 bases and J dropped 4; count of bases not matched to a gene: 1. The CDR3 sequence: CASSLGTSGYNEQFF. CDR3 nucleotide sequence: TGTGCCAGCAGCTTAGGGACTAGCGGGTACAATGAGCAGTTCTTC.

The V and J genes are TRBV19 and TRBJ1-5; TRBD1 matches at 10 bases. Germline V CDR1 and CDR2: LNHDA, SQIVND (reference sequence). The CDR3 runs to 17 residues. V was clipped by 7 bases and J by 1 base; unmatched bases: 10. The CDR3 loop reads CASNLGTGEWSNQPQHF. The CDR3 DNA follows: TGTGCCAGTAACTTGGGGACAGGGGAATGGAGCAATCAGCCCCAGCATTTT.

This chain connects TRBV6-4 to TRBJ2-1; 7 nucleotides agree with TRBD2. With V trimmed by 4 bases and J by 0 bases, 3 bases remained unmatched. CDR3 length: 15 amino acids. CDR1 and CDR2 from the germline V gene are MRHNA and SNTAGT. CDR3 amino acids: CASSGSGGSYNEQFF. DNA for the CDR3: TGTGCCAGCAGTGGGTCGGGAGGCTCCTACAATGAGCAGTTCTTC.

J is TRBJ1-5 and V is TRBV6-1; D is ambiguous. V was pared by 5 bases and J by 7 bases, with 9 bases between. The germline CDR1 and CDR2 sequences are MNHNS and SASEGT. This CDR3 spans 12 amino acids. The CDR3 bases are TGTGCCAGCAGTAAACTACGACAGCCCCAGCATTTT. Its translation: CASSKLRQPQHF.

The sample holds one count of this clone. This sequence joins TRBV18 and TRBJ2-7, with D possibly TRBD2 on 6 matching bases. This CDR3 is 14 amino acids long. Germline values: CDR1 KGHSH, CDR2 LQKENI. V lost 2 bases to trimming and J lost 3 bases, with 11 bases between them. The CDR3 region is CASSPGRGGYEQYF. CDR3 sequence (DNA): TGTGCCAGCTCACCAGGGCGGGGCGGCTACGAGCAGTACTTC.

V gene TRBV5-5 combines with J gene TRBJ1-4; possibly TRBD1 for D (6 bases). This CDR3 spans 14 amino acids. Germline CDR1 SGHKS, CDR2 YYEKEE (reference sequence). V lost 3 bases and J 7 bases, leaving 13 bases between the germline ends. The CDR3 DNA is TGTGCCAGCAGCTCACAGGGTAACCGTGAAAAACTGTTTTTT. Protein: CASSSQGNREKLFF.

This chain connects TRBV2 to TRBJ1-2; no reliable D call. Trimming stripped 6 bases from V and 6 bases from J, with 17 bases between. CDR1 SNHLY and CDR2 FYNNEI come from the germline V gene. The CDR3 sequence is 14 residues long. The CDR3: CASSAEGYRNGYTF. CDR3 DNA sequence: TGTGCCAGCAGCGCCGAGGGTTACCGTAATGGCTACACCTTC. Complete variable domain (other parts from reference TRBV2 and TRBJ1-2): EPEVTQTPSHQVTQMGQEVILRCVPISNHLYFYWYRQILGQKVEFLVSFYNNEISEKSEIFDDQFSVERPDGSNFTLKIRSTKLEDSAMYFCASSAEGYRNGYTFGSGTRLTVV.

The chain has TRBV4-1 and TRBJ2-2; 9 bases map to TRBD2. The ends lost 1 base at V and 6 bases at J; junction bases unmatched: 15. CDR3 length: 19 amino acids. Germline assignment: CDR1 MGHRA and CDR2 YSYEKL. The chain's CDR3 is CASSQGPGLLAGTAGELFF. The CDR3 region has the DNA TGCGCCAGCAGCCAAGGGCCCGGGCTGCTAGCGGGGACCGCCGGGGAGCTGTTTTTT.

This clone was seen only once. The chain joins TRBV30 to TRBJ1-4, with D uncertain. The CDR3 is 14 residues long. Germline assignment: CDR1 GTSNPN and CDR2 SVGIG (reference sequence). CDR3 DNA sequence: TGTTTTTTCAAGCAGAAGGCGGCATACGAAAAACTGTTTTTT. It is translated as CFFKQKAAYEKLFF. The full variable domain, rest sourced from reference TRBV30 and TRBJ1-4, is SQTIHQWPATLVQPVGSPLSLECTVEGTSNPNLYWYRQAAGRGLQLLFYSVGIGQISSEVPQNLSASRPQDRQFILSSKKLLLSDSGFYLCFFKQKAAYEKLFFGSGTQLSVL.

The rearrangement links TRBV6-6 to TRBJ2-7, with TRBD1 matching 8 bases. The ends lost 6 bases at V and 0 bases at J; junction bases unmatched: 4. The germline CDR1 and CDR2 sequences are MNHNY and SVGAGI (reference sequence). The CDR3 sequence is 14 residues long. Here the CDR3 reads CASRWTGSSYEQYF. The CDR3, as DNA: TGTGCCAGCAGATGGACAGGGAGCTCCTACGAGCAGTACTTC.

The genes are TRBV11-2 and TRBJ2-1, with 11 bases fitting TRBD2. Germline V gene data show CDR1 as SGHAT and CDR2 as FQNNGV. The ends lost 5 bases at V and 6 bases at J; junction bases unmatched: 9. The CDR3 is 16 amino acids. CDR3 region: CASSNRRLAGGNEQFF. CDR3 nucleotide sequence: TGTGCCAGCAGCAACCGAAGGCTAGCGGGGGGCAATGAGCAGTTCTTC.

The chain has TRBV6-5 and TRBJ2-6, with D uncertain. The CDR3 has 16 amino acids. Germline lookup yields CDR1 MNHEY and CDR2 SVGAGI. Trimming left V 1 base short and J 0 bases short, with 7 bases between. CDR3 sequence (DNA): TGTGCCAGCAGTTACTGGGCTCACTCTGGGGCCAACGTCCTGACTTTC. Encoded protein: CASSYWAHSGANVLTF.

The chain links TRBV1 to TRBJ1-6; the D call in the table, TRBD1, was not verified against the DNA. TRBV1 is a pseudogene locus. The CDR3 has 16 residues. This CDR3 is CTSSQVSDRENSPLHF. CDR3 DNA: TGCACCAGCAGCCAAGTGTCGGACAGGGAAAATTCACCCCTCCACTTT.

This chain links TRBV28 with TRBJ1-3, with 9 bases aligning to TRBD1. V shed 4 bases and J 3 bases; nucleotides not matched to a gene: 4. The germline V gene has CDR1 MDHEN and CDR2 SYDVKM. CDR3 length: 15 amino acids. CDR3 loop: CASSWDRESGNTIYF. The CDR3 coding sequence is TGTGCCAGCAGTTGGGACAGGGAGAGTGGAAACACCATATATTTT.

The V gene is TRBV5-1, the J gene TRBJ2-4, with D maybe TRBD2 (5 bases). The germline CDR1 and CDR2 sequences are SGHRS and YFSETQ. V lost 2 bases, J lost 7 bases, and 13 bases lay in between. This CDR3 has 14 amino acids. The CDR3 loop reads CASSFGDLGNIQYF. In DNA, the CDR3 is TGCGCCAGCAGCTTCGGGGATCTCGGGAACATTCAGTACTTC.

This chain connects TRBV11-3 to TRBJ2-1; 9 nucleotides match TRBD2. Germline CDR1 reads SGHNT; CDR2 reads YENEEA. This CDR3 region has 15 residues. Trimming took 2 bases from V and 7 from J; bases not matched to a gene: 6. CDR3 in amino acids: CASSLISGGINEQFF. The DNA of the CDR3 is TGTGCCAGCAGCTTAATTAGCGGGGGAATTAATGAGCAGTTCTTC.

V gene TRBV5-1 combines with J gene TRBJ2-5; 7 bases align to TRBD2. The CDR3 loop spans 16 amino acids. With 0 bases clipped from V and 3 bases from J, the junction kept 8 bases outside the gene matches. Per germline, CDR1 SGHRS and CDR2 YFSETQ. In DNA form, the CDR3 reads TGCGCCAGCAGCTTGGCCGGCCTAGCGGAAGAAGAGACCCAGTACTTC. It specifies CASSLAGLAEEETQYF.

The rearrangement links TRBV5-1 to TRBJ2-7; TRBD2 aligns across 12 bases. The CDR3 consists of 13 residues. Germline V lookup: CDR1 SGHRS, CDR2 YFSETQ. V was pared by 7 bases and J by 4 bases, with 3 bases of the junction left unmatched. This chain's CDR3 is CASRTSGKYEQYF. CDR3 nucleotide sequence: TGCGCCAGCCGGACTAGCGGGAAGTACGAGCAGTACTTC.

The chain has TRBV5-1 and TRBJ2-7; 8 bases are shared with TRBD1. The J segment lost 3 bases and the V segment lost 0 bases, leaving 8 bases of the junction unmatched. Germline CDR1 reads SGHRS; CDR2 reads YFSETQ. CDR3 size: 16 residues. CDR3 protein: CASSLGTGYPYYEQYF. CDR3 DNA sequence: TGCGCCAGCAGCTTGGGGACAGGGTACCCGTACTACGAGCAGTACTTC.

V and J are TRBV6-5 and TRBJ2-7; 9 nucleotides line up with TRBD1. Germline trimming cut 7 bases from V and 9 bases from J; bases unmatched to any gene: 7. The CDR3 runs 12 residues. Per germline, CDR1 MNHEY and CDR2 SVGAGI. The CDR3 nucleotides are TGTGCCAGCAACGAACAGGGGGCCGCGCAGTACTTC. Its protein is CASNEQGAAQYF.

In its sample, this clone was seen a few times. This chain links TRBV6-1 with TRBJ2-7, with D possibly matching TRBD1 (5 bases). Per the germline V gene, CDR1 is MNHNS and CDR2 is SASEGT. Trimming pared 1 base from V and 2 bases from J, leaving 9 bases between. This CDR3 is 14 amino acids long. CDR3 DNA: TGTGCCAGCAGTGAAGTAGGGGAAGCCTACGAGCAGTACTTC. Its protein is CASSEVGEAYEQYF.

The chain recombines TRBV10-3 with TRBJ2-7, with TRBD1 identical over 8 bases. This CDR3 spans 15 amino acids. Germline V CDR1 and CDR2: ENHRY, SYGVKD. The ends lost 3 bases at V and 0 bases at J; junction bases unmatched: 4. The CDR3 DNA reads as TGTGCCATCAGTGACCACGGGACAGGCTCCTACGAGCAGTACTTC. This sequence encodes CAISDHGTGSYEQYF.

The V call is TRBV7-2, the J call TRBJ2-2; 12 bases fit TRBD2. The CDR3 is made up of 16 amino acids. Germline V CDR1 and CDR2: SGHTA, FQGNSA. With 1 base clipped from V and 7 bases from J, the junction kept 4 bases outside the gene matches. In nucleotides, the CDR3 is TGTGCCAGCAGCTTAGGGCTAGCGGGAGGGAACGGGGAGCTGTTTTTT. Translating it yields CASSLGLAGGNGELFF.

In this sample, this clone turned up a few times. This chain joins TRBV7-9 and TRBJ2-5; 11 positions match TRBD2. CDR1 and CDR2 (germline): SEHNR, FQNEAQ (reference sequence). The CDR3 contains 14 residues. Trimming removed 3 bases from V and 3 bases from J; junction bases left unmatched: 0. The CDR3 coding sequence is TGTGCCAGCAGCTTTAGCGGGAGGGAAGAGACCCAGTACTTC. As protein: CASSFSGREETQYF.